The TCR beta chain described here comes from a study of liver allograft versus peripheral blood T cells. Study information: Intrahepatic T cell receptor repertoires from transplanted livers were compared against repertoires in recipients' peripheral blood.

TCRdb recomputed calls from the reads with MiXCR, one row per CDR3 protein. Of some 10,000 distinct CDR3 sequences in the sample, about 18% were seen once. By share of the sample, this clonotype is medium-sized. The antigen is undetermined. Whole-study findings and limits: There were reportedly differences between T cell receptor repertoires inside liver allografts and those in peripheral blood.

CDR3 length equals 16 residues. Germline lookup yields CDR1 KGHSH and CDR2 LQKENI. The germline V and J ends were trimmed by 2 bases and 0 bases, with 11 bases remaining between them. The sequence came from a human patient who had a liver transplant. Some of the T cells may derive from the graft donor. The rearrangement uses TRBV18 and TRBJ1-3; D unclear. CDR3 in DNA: TGTGCCAGCTCACCAGAGACACTTCACTCTGGAAACACCATATATTTT. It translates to CASSPETLHSGNTIYF.